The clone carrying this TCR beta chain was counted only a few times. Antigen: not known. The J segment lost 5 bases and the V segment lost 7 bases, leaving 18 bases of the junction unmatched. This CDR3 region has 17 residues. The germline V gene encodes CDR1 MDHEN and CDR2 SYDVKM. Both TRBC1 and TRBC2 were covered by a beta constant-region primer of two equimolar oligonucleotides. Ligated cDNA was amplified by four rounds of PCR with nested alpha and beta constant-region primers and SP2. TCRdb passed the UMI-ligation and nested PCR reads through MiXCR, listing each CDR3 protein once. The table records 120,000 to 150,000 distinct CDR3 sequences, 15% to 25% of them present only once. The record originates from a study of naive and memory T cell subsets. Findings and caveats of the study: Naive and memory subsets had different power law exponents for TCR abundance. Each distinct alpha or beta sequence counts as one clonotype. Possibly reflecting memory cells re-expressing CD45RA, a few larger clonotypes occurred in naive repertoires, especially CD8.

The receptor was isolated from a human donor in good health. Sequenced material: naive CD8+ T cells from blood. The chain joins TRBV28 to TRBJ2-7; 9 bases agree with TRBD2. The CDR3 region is CASTLSAGGILTDEQYF. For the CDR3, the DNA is TGTGCCAGCACTCTCTCGGCGGGAGGGATCCTAACGGACGAGCAGTACTTC.